This T cell receptor (beta chain) comes out of a study of CD8+ T cells in alopecia areata. TCR sequencing used cDNA made by reverse transcription of extracted RNA. Some clones are missing from TCRdb's copy, which holds only in-frame ones; the method was immunoSEQ multiplex PCR. Seen here are approximately 180,000 clones, 59% observed once, and the top ten hold about 14%. The CDR3 contains 14 residues. Trimming shortened V by 6 bases and J by 10 bases, and 16 bases separated the two germline ends. Germline CDR1 is MNHEY and CDR2 is SVGAGI. The source was CD4+ T cells sorted from blood, collected at week 0. The chain recombines TRBV6-5 with TRBJ1-6, with a possible D match to TRBD1 (5 bases). The sequence was collected from a human donor with alopecia areata. The CDR3 nucleotides are TGTGCCAGCAGCCCCGGGCCCGGGGGGTCACCCCTCCACTTT. It is translated as CASSPGPGGSPLHF.